This T cell receptor (beta chain) was sequenced during a study of blood T cell repertoires in COVID-19 (dated by TCRdb to about 2020). In the study overall: Collaborator samples came from the United States, Italy and Spain and covered acute and convalescent phases of COVID-19. HLA class I and class II types, where available, came from metadata supplied by the sample provider rather than from assay-based typing. The dataset comprised deeply sampled blood TCRbeta repertoires from subjects exposed to, actively infected with, or recovered from COVID-19. Nearly every sample came with metadata listing a de-identified subject ID, COVID-19 status, age in years and sex. The repertoires were made available in a free public database intended to serve as a resource for research on the immune response to SARS-CoV-2. Samples came from the ongoing ImmuneRACE study (first 160 participants) plus 1,254 subjects from 6 global collaborators. The prospective study material was composed of cDNA or gDNA derived from T cells, B-cell-depleted T cells, or PBMCs. Points the paper makes about the study in general: How much clinical and demographic metadata was included differed by source and by participant, and the metadata was provided uncurated.

Participants in the prospective study were aged roughly 18 to 100 years, lived in some 24 United States geographic areas, and enrolled through a virtual design. To assign participants to cohorts, the prospective study relied on clinical history that participants themselves reported in a screening survey and a study questionnaire. Recovered participants in ImmuneRACE Cohort 3 were defined by two consecutive negative NP/OP PCR tests, clearance by a healthcare professional, or resolution of symptoms. Mobile phlebotomists in the prospective study collected whole blood, serum and a nasopharyngeal or oropharyngeal swab from every participant. Additional blood draws and questionnaires over an approximately two-month period could optionally be provided by prospective study participants. Before DNA extraction, blood samples from the prospective study were shipped at room temperature or frozen. TCRbeta CDR3 regions were amplified from genomic DNA using the immunoSEQ Assay, a bias-controlled multiplex PCR. The published analysis was carried out like this. Within the assay, amplification of reference gene primers was used to estimate how many nucleated cells each sample contained. To quantify the absolute abundance of each unique TCRbeta CDR3 rearrangement, sequence reads were collapsed and filtered. For each sample, productive Simpson clonality was calculated by taking the square root of Simpson's diversity index across productive rearrangements. TCRdb retrieved this table from immuneACCESS and kept in-frame rearrangements only. Not all clones are present; in checked studies, unresolved V genes account for under half, and no reason is known for the remainder. V, J and clone size derive from that table, while D and trimming were established from the DNA sequence. This sample holds about 380,000 clones; 88% were observed only once. Roughly 1.2% of the sample lies in the top ten.

Reading from cysteine to phenylalanine, the CDR3 counts 14 amino acids. Only the CDR3 region is kept as DNA, spanning 42 bases read in frame from base 1. Between the V and J ends, shortened by 2 bases and 1 base respectively, the junction contains 10 bases. CDR1 and CDR2 were assigned from the germline V gene as SGDLS and YYNGEE. Comment on this clone: This clone's antigen is unknown. No per-base quality is available; no much larger clone lies one base away.

The receptor was derived from a woman under 30 who had recovered from COVID-19. Sequenced: PBMCs or T cells enriched from blood (not recorded which). The rearranged segments are TRBV9 and TRBJ2-7; matching of 6 bases hints at TRBD2 as the D gene. The nucleotides are TGTGCCAGCAGCGTCCGGGGGACTTCCTACGAGCAGTACTTC. Its translation reads: CASSVRGTSYEQYF.